This T cell receptor beta chain was observed in a study of cytomegalovirus exposure and HLA in healthy donors. Study-wide background: Unique TCR beta sequences numbering about 100 million came from approximately 180 million T cells in an earlier analysis. Study-level results: V segments that were indistinguishable, TRBV6-2 and TRBV6-3 among them, were omitted from analysis.

The PCR ran on 60 Vbeta and 13 Jbeta primers. Method: immunoSEQ multiplex PCR; TCRdb's copy keeps in-frame clones and lacks some. The table includes approximately 170,000 clones, 70% to 80% detected once. Donors consisted of healthy bone marrow donors. As concerns this clone: The antigen remains unidentified.

Germline lookup yields CDR1 SNHLY and CDR2 FYNNEI. The CDR3 covers 14 residues. Deletions cut 8 bases from V and 10 bases from J, with 20 bases between. The chain combines TRBV2 with TRBJ1-4; maybe TRBD1 (5 bases). Sequencing was carried out using PBMCs. The sequence was obtained from a middle-aged man in good health and CMV-seronegative. The CDR3 DNA reads TGTGCCAGCGTGTTGGGGCAGCCGAGTCGAAAACTGTTTTTT. It codes for CASVLGQPSRKLFF.